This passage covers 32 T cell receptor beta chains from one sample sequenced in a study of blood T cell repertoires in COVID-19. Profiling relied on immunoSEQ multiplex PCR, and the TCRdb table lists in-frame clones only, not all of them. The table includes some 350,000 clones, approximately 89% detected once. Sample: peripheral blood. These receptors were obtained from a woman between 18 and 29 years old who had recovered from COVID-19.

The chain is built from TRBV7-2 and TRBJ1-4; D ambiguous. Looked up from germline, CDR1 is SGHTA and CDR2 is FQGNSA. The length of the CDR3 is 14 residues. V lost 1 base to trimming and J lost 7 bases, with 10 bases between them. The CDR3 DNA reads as TGTGCCAGCAGCTTAGTAACCGGTGGTGAAAAACTGTTTTTT. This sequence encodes CASSLVTGGEKLFF. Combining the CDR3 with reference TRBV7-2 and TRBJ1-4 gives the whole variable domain GAGVSQSPSNKVTEKGKDVELRCDPISGHTALYWYRQSLGQGLEFLIYFQGNSAPDKSGLPSDRFSAERTGGSVSTLTIQRTQQEDSAVYLCASSLVTGGEKLFFGSGTQLSVL.

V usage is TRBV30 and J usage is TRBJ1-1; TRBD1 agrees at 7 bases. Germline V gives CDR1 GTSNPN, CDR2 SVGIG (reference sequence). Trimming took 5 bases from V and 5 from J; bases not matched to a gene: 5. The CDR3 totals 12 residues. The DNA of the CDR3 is TGTGCCTGGCTCAGGGGGTGGACTGAAGCTTTCTTT. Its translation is CAWLRGWTEAFF. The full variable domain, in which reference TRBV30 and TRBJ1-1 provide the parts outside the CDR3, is SQTIHQWPATLVQPVGSPLSLECTVEGTSNPNLYWYRQAAGRGLQLLFYSVGIGQISSEVPQNLSASRPQDRQFILSSKKLLLSDSGFYLCAWLRGWTEAFFGQGTRLTVV.

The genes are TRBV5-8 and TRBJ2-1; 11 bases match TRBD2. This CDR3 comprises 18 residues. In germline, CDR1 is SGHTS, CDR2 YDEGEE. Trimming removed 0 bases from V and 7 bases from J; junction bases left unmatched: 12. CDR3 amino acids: CASSLGVLRLAGWNEQFF. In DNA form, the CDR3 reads TGTGCCAGCAGCTTGGGGGTTTTGAGACTAGCGGGATGGAATGAGCAGTTCTTC.

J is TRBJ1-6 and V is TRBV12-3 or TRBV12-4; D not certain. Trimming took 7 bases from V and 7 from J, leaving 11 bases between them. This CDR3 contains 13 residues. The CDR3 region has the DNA TGTGCCAGCACGAGGGTCCAGAATTCACCCCTCCACTTT. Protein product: CASTRVQNSPLHF.

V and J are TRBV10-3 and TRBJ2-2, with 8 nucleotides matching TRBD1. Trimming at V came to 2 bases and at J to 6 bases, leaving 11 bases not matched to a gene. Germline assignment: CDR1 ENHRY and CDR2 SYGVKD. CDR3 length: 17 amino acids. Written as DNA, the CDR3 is TGTGCCATCAGTGAGAGATTAAGGGACAGGAGGCCCGGGGAGCTGTTTTTT. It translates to CAISERLRDRRPGELFF.

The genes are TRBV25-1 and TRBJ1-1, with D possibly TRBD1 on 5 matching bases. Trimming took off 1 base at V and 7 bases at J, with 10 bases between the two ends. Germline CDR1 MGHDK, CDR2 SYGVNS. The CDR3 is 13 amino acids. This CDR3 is CASSELGGIEAFF. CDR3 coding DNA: TGTGCCAGCAGTGAATTGGGGGGTATTGAAGCTTTCTTT.

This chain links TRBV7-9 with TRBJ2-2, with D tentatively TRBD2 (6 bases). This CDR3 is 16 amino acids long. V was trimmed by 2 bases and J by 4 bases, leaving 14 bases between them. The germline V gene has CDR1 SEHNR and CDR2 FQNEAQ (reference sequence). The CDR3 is CASSLPKDYATGELFF. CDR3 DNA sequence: TGTGCCAGCAGCTTACCTAAGGACTATGCCACCGGGGAGCTGTTTTTT.

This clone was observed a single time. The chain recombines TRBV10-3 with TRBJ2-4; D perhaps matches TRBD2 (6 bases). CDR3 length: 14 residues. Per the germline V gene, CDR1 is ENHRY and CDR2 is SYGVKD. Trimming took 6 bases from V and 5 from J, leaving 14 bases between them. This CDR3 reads CAISAGSHQNIQYF. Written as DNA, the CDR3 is TGTGCCATCAGCGCGGGGTCTCACCAAAACATTCAGTACTTC.

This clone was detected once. CDR3 sequence (DNA): TGCGCCAGCAGCCAAGGAGGAGTCACTGAAGCTTTCTTT. It is translated as CASSQGGVTEAFF. J is TRBJ1-1 and V is TRBV4-1, with D hard to call. V shed 1 base and J shed 4 bases, with 7 bases lying between them. CDR3 length: 13 amino acids. Germline V gives CDR1 MGHRA, CDR2 YSYEKL.

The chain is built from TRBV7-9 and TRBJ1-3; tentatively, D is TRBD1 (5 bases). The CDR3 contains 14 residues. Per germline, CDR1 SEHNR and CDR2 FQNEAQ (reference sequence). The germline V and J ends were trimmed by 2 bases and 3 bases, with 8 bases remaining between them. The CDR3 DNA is TGTGCCAGCAGCTTAACGACAGATGGAAACACCATATATTTT. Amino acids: CASSLTTDGNTIYF.

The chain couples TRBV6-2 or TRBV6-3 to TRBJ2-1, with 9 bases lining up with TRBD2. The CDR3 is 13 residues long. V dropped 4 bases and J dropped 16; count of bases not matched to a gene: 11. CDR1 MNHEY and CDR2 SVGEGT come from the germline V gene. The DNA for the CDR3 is TGTGCCAGCAGTTTGAAGCTAGCGGGGAGTTATTTCTTC. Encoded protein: CASSLKLAGSYFF.

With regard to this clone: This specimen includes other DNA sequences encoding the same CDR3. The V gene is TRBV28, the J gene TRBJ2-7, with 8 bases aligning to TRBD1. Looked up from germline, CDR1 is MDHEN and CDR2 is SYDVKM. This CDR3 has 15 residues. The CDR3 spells CASSPGQAKTYEQYV. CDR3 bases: TGTGCCAGCAGTCCGGGACAGGCTAAAACCTACGAGCAGTATGTC.

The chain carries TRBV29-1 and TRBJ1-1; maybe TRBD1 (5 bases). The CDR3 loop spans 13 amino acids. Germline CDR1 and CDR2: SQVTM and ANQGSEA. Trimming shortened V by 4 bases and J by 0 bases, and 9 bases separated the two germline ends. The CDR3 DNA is TGCAGCGTTGGCAGGGAAATGAACACTGAAGCTTTCTTT. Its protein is CSVGREMNTEAFF.

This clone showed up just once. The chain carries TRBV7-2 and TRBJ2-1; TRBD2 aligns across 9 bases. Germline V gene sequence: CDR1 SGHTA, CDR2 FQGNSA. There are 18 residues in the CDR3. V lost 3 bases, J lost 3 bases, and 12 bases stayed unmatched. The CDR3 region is CASSFAGGRVSIYNEQFF. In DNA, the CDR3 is TGTGCCAGCAGCTTTGCGGGAGGGCGTGTTAGTATCTACAATGAGCAGTTCTTC.

Here the CDR3 DNA reads TGTGCCAGCAGTTTGGGGACCCCCGGGGACAGCTCCTACAATGAGCAGTTCTTC. As protein: CASSLGTPGDSSYNEQFF. V and J are TRBV27 and TRBJ2-1; TRBD1 aligns across 7 bases. This CDR3 is built from 18 residues. Germline V gene sequence: CDR1 MNHEY, CDR2 SMNVEV (reference sequence). J gave up 0 bases and V 3 bases, and 11 bases lay outside the gene matches.

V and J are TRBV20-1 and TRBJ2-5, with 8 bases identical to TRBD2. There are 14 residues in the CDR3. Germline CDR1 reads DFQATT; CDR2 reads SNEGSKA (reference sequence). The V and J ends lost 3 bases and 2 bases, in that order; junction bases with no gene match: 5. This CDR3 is CSASVSGVQETQYF. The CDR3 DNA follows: TGCAGTGCTAGTGTTAGCGGGGTACAAGAGACCCAGTACTTC.

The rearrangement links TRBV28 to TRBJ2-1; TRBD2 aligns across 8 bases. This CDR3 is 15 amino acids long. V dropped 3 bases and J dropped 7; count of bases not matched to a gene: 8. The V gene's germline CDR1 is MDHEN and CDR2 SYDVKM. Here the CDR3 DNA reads TGTGCCAGCAGTTTCACTAGCGGAATGAGGAATGAGCAGTTCTTC. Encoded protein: CASSFTSGMRNEQFF.

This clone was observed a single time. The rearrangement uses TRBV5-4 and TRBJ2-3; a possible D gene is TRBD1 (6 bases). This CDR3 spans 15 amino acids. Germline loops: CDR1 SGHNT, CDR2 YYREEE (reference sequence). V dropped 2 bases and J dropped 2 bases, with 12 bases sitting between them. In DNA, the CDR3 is TGTGCCAGCAGCTTTGCAACAGGGTTCACAGATACGCAGTATTTT. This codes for CASSFATGFTDTQYF.

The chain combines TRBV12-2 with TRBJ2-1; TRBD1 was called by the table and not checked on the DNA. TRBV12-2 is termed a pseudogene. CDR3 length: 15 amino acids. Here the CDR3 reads CASRFRDSSYNEQFF. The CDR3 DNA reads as TGTGCAAGTCGCTTCCGGGACAGCTCCTACAATGAGCAGTTCTTC.

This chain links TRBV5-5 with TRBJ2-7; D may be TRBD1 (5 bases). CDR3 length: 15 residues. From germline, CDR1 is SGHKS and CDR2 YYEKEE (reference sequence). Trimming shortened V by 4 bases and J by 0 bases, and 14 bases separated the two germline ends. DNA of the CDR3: TGTGCCAGCAGCGAGGTAGGGGTAACCTCCTACGAGCAGTACGTC. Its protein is CASSEVGVTSYEQYV.

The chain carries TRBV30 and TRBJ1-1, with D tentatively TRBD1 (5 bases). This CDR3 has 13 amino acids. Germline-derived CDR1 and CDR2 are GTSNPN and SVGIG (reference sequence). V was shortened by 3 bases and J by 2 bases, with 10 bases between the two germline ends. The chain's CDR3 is CAWRVGGNTEAFF. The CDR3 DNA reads TGTGCCTGGAGGGTGGGGGGTAACACTGAAGCTTTCTTT.

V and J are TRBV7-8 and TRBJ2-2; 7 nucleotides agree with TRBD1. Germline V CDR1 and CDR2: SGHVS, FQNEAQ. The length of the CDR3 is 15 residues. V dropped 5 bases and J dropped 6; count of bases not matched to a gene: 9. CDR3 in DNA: TGTGCCAGCAGCCATGGGCCGAGGGGGCCCGGGGAGCTGTTTTTT. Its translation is CASSHGPRGPGELFF.

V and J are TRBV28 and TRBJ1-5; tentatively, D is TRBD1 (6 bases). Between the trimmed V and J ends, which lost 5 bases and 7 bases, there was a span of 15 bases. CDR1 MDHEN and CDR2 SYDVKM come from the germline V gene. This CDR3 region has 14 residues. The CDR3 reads CASSVEPQGQPQHF. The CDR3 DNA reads TGTGCCAGCAGTGTAGAACCCCAGGGGCAGCCCCAGCATTTT.

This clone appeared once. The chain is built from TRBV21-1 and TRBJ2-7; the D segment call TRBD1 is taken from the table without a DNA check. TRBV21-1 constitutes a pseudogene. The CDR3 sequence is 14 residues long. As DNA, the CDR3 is TGTGCCAGCCTAAACCGTCCCGAAGGGGACGAGCAGTACGTC. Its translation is CASLNRPEGDEQYV.

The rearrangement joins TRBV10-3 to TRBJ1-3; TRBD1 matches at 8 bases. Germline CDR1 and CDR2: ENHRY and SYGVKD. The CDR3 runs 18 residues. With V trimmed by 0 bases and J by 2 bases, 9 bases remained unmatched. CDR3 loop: CAISESWGRGHAGNTIYF. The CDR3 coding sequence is TGTGCCATCAGTGAGTCCTGGGGCAGGGGGCATGCTGGAAACACCATATATTTT.

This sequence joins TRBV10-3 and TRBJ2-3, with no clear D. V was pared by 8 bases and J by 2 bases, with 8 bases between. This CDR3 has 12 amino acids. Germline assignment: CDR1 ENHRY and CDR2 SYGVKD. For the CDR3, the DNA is TGTGCCATCCGCGACAACACAGATACGCAGTATTTT. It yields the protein CAIRDNTDTQYF.

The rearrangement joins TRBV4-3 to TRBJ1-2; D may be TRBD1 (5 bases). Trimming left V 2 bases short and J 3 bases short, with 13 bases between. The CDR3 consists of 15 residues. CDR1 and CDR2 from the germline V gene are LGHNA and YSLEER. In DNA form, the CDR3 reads TGCGCCAGCAGCCAAATCAGGGCGACAGACTATGGCTACACCTTC. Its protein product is CASSQIRATDYGYTF.

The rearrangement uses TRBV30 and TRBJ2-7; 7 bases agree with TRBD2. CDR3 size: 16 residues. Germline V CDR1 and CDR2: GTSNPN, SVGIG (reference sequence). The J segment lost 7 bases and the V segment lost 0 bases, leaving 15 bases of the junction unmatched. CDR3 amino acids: CAWSVAGGTTVGEQYV. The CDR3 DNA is TGTGCCTGGAGTGTGGCCGGGGGGACTACTGTCGGGGAGCAGTACGTC.

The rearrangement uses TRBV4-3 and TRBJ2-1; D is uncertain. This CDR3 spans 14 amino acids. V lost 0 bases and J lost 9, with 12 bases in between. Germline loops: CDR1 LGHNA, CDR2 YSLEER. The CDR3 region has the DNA TGCGCCAGCAGCCAAGATTACGAGCCTCGTGAGCAGTTCTTC. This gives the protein CASSQDYEPREQFF.

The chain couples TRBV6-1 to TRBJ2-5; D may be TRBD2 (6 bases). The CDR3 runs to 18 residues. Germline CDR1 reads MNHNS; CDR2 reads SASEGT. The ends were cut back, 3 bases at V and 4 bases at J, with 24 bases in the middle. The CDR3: CASSDAGLPIPAIETQYF. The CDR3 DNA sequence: TGTGCCAGCAGTGACGCGGGACTCCCCATCCCGGCTATAGAGACCCAGTACTTC.

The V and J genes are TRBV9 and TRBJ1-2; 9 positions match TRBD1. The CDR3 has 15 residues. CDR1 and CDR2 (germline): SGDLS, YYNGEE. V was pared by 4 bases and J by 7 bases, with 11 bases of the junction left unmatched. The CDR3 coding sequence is TGTGCCAGCAGCACACGACAGGGGGATTATTTTGGCTACACCTTC. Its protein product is CASSTRQGDYFGYTF.

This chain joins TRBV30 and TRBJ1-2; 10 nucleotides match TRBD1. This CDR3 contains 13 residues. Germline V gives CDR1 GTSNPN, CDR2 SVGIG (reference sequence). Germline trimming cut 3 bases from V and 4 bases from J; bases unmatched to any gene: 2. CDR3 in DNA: TGTGCCTGGAGAGACAGGGGGCCCTATGGCTACACCTTC. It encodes CAWRDRGPYGYTF.